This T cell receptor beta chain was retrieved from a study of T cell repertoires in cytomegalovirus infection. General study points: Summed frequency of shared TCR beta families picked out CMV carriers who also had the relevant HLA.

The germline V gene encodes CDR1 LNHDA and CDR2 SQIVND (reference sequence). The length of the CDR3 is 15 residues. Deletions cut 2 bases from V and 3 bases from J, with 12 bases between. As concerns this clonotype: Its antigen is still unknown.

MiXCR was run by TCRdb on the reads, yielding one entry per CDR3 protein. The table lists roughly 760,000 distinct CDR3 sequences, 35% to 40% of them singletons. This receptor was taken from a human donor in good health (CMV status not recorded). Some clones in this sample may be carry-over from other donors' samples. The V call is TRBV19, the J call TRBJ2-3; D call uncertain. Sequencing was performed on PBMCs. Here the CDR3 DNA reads TGTGCCAGTAGTATATCACCGACGAGGACAGATACGCAGTATTTT. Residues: CASSISPTRTDTQYF.